These 16 T cell receptor beta chains originate from one sample sequenced in a study of regulatory T cells in long-lasting Graves disease. Assembly of TCR beta libraries relied on iRepertoire HTBI primers together with Arm-PCR of CDR3 regions. TCRdb ran MiXCR on the multiplex PCR reads and lists one entry per CDR3 protein. The repertoire has 450,000 to 600,000 distinct CDR3 sequences, roughly 13% of them found once; the top ten carry under 10%. Sample time point: newly diagnosed GD, antithyroid drugs for less than 3 months. Extracted PBMC RNA gave rise to the TCR library. These same data were also listed under a study on T cells in Graves' hyperthyroidism and ophthalmopathy.

The source was peripheral blood mononuclear cells (PBMCs), collected at new diagnosis, from a patient treated with antithyroid drugs. Receptors originate from a man under 40 with Graves disease.

A note on this clonotype: This may be a read error, as it is one base from a much larger clone. The chain couples TRBV6-1 to TRBJ2-3, with 10 bases aligning to TRBD2. J was trimmed by 1 base and V by 6 bases; bases with no gene match: 19. The CDR3 is 20 residues long. The germline V gene has CDR1 MNHNS and CDR2 SASEGT. CDR3 sequence (DNA): TGTGCCAGCAGCTTAATGAGGCCTAGCGGGAGTTCGGGGGGCACAGATACGCAGTATTTT. Translating gives CASSLMRPSGSSGGTDTQYF.

This clonotype was seen more than once but under ten times. This chain uses TRBV13 with TRBJ2-7; 14 bases agree with TRBD2. CDR3 length equals 17 residues. Germline V gene lookup returns CDR1 PRHDT and CDR2 FYEKMQ (reference sequence). Trimming at V came to 5 bases and at J to 0 bases, leaving 6 bases not matched to a gene. CDR3 DNA: TGTGCCAGCAGCCCGGGACTAGCGGGAGTCCGCTCCTACGAGCAGTACTTC. The encoded protein is CASSPGLAGVRSYEQYF.

Comment on this clonotype: This probably arose from a read error, given a far larger clone one base away. Lacking the conserved final phenylalanine or tryptophan, this CDR3 likely reflects a read error. The gene calls are TRBV6-1 and TRBJ1-1; no clear D gene. The germline V and J ends were trimmed by 6 bases and 5 bases, with 10 bases remaining between them. Germline V gene sequence: CDR1 MNHNS, CDR2 SASEGT. The CDR3 contains 12 residues. CDR3 amino acids: CASRFESTEAFI. The CDR3 bases are TGTGCCAGCAGATTCGAATCAACTGAAGCTTTCATT.

The gene calls are TRBV4-1 and TRBJ1-2; maybe TRBD1 (5 bases). Per the germline V gene, CDR1 is MGHRA and CDR2 is YSYEKL. Trimming cost V 7 bases and J 6 bases, with 12 bases left between them. The CDR3 has 12 amino acids. CDR3 region: CASNRGGDGYTF. DNA of the CDR3: TGCGCCAGCAACCGGGGGGGAGATGGCTACACCTTC.

This clonotype was seen repeatedly, ten times or more. This chain joins TRBV11-2 and TRBJ2-5; 10 nucleotides line up with TRBD1. The CDR3 length is 16 residues. Germline V gene lookup returns CDR1 SGHAT and CDR2 FQNNGV. V lost 0 bases, J lost 4 bases, and 5 bases stayed unmatched. The CDR3 reads CASSLDHGQGGETQYF. The DNA for the CDR3 is TGTGCCAGCAGCTTAGATCATGGACAGGGGGGAGAGACCCAGTACTTC.

This clonotype has at least ten counts. This chain joins TRBV20-1 and TRBJ2-7; a possible D gene is TRBD2 (5 bases). Germline V gene data show CDR1 as DFQATT and CDR2 as SNEGSKA (reference sequence). V gave up 5 bases and J gave up 6 bases, with 14 bases separating them. CDR3 length: 12 amino acids. The CDR3 loop is CSAQSGSGEQYF. CDR3 sequence (DNA): TGCAGTGCTCAGAGCGGCTCTGGCGAGCAGTACTTC.

This clonotype has at least ten counts. The chain couples TRBV7-2 to TRBJ2-7, with TRBD2 matching 8 bases. Germline values: CDR1 SGHTA, CDR2 FQGNSA. The CDR3 runs to 15 residues. The trim removed 1 base at V and 7 bases at J, leaving 9 bases unmatched. The CDR3 region is CASSLGGTVAGEQYF. As DNA, the CDR3 is TGTGCCAGCAGCTTAGGTGGGACCGTAGCGGGGGAGCAGTACTTC. Full variable domain (missing parts from reference TRBV7-2 and TRBJ2-7): GAGVSQSPSNKVTEKGKDVELRCDPISGHTALYWYRQSLGQGLEFLIYFQGNSAPDKSGLPSDRFSAERTGGSVSTLTIQRTQQEDSAVYLCASSLGGTVAGEQYFGPGTRLTVT.

This clonotype has ten or more counts. This rearrangement joins TRBV28 to TRBJ2-7, with D tentatively TRBD2 (5 bases). The CDR3 extends over 13 amino acids. V was trimmed by 3 bases and J by 2 bases, leaving 8 bases between them. Per germline, CDR1 MDHEN and CDR2 SYDVKM. CDR3 bases: TGTGCCAGCAGTTTGTACGGGACCTACGAGCAGTACTTC. This gives the protein CASSLYGTYEQYF.

This clonotype was observed at least ten times. The CDR3 protein is CAISVGREVINEQFF. CDR3 nucleotide sequence: TGTGCCATCAGTGTGGGGCGGGAGGTTATCAATGAGCAGTTCTTC. The chain employs TRBV10-3 and TRBJ2-1; TRBD2 matches 8 bases. Per the germline V gene, CDR1 is ENHRY and CDR2 is SYGVKD. The CDR3 covers 15 residues. Germline trimming cut 4 bases from V and 6 bases from J; bases unmatched to any gene: 8.

To note about this clonotype: Mismatch with germline at one junction end may stem from a read error. The chain combines TRBV11-3 with TRBJ2-5; the D gene is possibly TRBD2 (6 bases). The CDR3 contains 14 residues. Germline V CDR1 and CDR2: SGHNT, YENEEA. CDR3 in DNA: TGTGCCAGCAGCCGAGGGACTTCCCAAGAGGCCCAGTACTTC. Protein sequence: CASSRGTSQEAQYF.

The table lists this clonotype with a few counts. The chain employs TRBV29-1 and TRBJ2-7; D remains ambiguous. V lost 6 bases to trimming and J lost 2 bases, with 5 bases between them. The CDR3 length is 10 residues. Germline values: CDR1 SQVTM, CDR2 ANQGSEA. The DNA of the CDR3 is TGCAGCGTAATGACCTACGAGCAGTACTTC. Translating it yields CSVMTYEQYF.

This clonotype was counted at least ten times. This sequence joins TRBV30 and TRBJ2-3; tentative D call: TRBD2 (6 bases). V dropped 5 bases and J dropped 6 bases, with 21 bases sitting between them. The CDR3 extends over 15 amino acids. Germline CDR1 reads GTSNPN; CDR2 reads SVGIG (reference sequence). The CDR3 spells CAWGHPLGGADTQYF. Written as DNA, the CDR3 is TGTGCCTGGGGGCATCCTCTGGGGGGAGCGGATACGCAGTATTTT.

This clonotype appeared many times. The chain links TRBV20-1 to TRBJ2-7, with TRBD2 matching 8 bases. Losses at the gene ends were 6 bases for V and 6 bases for J; bases not matched to a gene: 16. Looked up from germline, CDR1 is DFQATT and CDR2 is SNEGSKA (reference sequence). The CDR3 has 15 residues. CDR3 DNA: TGCAGTGCCCCCCGAGGTGGACTAGCAGGGGCCGAGCAGTACTTC. As protein: CSAPRGGLAGAEQYF.

Note on this clonotype: Since a much larger clone is just one base distant, this may be a read error. The CDR3 DNA reads TGTGCCAGCAGCGCAGTGGGCACCAATTCACCCCTCCACTTT. Its protein is CASSAVGTNSPLHF. The chain has TRBV9 and TRBJ1-6; D is uncertain. The germline V and J ends were trimmed by 3 bases and 7 bases, with 11 bases remaining between them. From germline, CDR1 is SGDLS and CDR2 YYNGEE. This CDR3 is built from 14 residues.

This clonotype was observed a few times. This chain connects TRBV20-1 to TRBJ2-1; D unresolved. Germline V lookup: CDR1 DFQATT, CDR2 SNEGSKA (reference sequence). The CDR3 contains 13 residues. Trimming cost V 4 bases and J 8 bases, with 15 bases left between them. CDR3 nucleotides: TGCAGTGCTAACCGCGCCCTGGCCCATGAGCAGTTCTTC. As protein: CSANRALAHEQFF.

This clonotype was counted a few times. The chain recombines TRBV5-4 with TRBJ2-7; 7 positions match TRBD2. The CDR3 has 16 residues. V shed 0 bases and J 2 bases; nucleotides not matched to a gene: 8. The germline CDR1 and CDR2 sequences are SGHNT and YYREEE (reference sequence). The CDR3 loop is CASSLGSSGSAYEQYF. CDR3 bases: TGTGCCAGCAGCTTGGGTTCTAGCGGCTCTGCCTACGAGCAGTACTTC.